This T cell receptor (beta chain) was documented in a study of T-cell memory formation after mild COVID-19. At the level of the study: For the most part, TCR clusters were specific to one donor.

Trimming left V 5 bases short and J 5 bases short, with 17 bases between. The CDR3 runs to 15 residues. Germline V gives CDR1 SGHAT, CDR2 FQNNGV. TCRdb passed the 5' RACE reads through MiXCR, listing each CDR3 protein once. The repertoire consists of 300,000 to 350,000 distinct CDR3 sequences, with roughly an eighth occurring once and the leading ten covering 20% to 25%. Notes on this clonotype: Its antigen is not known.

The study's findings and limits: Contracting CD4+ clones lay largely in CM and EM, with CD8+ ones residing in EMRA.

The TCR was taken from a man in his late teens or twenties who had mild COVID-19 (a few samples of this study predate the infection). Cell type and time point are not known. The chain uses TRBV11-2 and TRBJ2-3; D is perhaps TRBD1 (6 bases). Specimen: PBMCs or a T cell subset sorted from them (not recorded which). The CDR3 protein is CASSNTRTVKDTQYF. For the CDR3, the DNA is TGTGCCAGCAGCAATACCCGGACAGTGAAAGATACGCAGTATTTT.